The present TCR beta chain was sequenced within a study of CD8+CD57+ T cells in acquired aplastic anemia. The CDR3 runs 15 residues. V lost 6 bases and J 7 bases, leaving 16 bases between the germline ends. Germline assignment: CDR1 MNHNS and CDR2 SASEGT. Those patients picked for sequencing had displayed CD8+CD57+ cell expansion on flow cytometry. The use of genomic DNA as template underpinned the TCR beta VDJ and CDR3 profiling. Each CDR3 protein is one row after TCRdb ran MiXCR on the reads. The sample gives roughly 200,000 distinct CDR3 sequences, roughly 65% of which show up once; roughly 42% is in the top ten.

Sequenced material: sorted CD4+, CD8+, or CD8+CD57+ T cells (not recorded which) from PBMCs. The source is a human donor with aplastic anemia. V and J are TRBV6-1 and TRBJ1-6, with D tentatively TRBD1 (5 bases). In DNA form, the CDR3 reads TGTGCCAGCAGCTTAGCCGGGACTACCAATTCACCCCTCCACTTT. This translates into CASSLAGTTNSPLHF.